This T cell receptor beta chain is from a study of T cells after yellow fever vaccination. Findings of the study overall: Reappearance after the booster was seen for most primary-vaccination clones, at 96% CD4 and more than 80% CD8. Relatively few clonotypes were ones that appeared in both CD4 and CD8 compartments. Peaking faster, on day 5 versus 15, the secondary response was nonetheless weaker.

In regard to this clonotype: What it recognizes is unknown.

5'RACE template switching added a universal primer site and UMIs to TCR cDNA. TCRdb re-called the 5' RACE reads through MiXCR, storing one row per CDR3 protein. The sample has more than 450,000 distinct CDR3 sequences, 20% to 25% seen once. V shed 4 bases, J shed 2 bases, and the junction held 2 bases outside the gene matches. Germline CDR1 is SGHTA and CDR2 is FQGNSA. The CDR3 loop spans 14 amino acids. The sample in question was PBMCs, obtained roughly 23 days after the first yellow fever vaccination. The chain has TRBV7-2 and TRBJ2-5; 9 bases line up with TRBD2. The sequence derives from a man younger than 30 who received the YFV17D yellow fever vaccine. The DNA for the CDR3 is TGTGCCAGCAGCTACGGACTAGCGCAAGAGACCCAGTACTTC. Its translation is CASSYGLAQETQYF.